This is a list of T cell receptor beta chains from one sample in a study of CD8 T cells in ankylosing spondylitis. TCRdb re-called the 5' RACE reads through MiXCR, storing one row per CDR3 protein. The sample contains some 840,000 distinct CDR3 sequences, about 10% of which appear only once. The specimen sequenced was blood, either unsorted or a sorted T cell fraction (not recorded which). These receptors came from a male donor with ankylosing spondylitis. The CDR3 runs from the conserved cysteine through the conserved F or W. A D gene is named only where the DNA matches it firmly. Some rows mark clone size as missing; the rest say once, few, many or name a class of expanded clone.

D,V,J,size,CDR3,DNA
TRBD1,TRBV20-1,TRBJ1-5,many,CSAGTGGAAQHF,TGCAGTGCTGGGACAGGCGGCGCAGCCCAGCATTTT
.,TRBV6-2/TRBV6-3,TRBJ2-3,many,CASSSYRGTDTQYF,TGTGCCAGCAGTAGCTACCGTGGCACAGATACGCAGTATTTT
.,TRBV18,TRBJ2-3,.,CASSRPSSTDTQYF,TGTGCCAGCTCACGTCCGTCTAGCACAGATACGCAGTATTTT
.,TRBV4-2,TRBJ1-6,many,CASSQGVGALHF,TGTGCCAGCAGCCAAGGGGTAGGGGCCCTCCACTTT
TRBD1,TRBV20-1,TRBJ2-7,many,CSAQRTGGKYEQYF,TGCAGTGCGCAACGGACAGGGGGCAAATACGAGCAGTACTTC
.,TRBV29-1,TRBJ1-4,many,CSGSLGNEKLFF,TGCAGCGGCTCATTGGGTAATGAAAAACTGTTTTTT
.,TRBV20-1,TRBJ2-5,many,CSAREAVKETQYF,TGCAGTGCTAGAGAGGCTGTCAAAGAGACCCAGTACTTC
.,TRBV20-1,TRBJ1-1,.,CSAAPDSLNTEAFF,TGCAGTGCCGCCCCGGACAGTCTGAACACTGAAGCTTTCTTT
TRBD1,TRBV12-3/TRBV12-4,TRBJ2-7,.,CASSLGTGSAYEQYF,TGTGCCAGCAGTTTGGGGACAGGGAGCGCCTACGAGCAGTACTTC
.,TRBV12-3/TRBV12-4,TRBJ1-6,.,CASSLGGRGSENSPLHF,TGTGCCAGCAGTTTAGGGGGCAGGGGTTCGGAAAATTCACCCCTCCACTTT
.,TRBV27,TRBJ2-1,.,CASSFVGAASYNEQFF,TGTGCCAGCAGTTTCGTGGGGGCAGCTAGCTACAATGAGCAGTTCTTC
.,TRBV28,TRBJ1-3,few,CAVLAPAGNTIYF,TGTGCCGTGCTGGCCCCGGCTGGAAACACCATATATTTT
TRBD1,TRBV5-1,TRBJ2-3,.,CASSFTGQSPTDTQYF,TGCGCCAGCAGCTTTACGGGACAGAGTCCCACAGATACGCAGTATTTT
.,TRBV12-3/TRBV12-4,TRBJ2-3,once,CASSGGPEDTQYF,TGTGCCAGCAGTGGGGGCCCGGAGGATACGCAGTATTTT
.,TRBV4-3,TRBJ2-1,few,CASRAGLSYNEQFF,TGCGCCAGCCGGGCGGGCCTATCCTACAATGAGCAGTTCTTC
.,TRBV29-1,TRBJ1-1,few,CSVLGNTEAFF,TGCAGCGTTTTGGGGAACACTGAAGCTTTCTTT
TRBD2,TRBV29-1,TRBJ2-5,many,CSVEIGGGETQYF,TGCAGCGTTGAAATAGGCGGGGGGGAGACCCAGTACTTC
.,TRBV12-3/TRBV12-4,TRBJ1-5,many,CASSPGDHQPQHF,TGTGCCAGCAGCCCAGGGGACCATCAGCCCCAGCATTTT
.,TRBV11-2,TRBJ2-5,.,CASSSNDREETQYF,TGTGCCAGCAGCTCTAATGACCGGGAAGAGACCCAGTACTTC
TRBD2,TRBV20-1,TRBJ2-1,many,CSAKIAGGPSEQFF,TGCAGTGCTAAAATAGCGGGAGGGCCTAGTGAGCAGTTCTTC
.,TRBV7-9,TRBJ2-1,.,CASSVQVGEQFF,TGTGCCAGCAGCGTCCAGGTGGGTGAGCAGTTCTTC
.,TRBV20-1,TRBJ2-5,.,CSGLKIAEETQYF,TGCAGTGGGTTAAAAATAGCGGAAGAGACCCAGTACTTC
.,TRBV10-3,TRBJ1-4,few,CATSGRSNEKLFF,TGTGCCACATCGGGGAGGTCTAATGAAAAACTGTTTTTT
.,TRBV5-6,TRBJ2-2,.,CASSLGHQNTGELFF,TGTGCCAGCAGCTTGGGGCACCAGAACACCGGGGAGCTGTTTTTT
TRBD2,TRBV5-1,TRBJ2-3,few,CASSFGAGVDTQYF,TGCGCCAGCAGCTTCGGTGCGGGGGTAGATACGCAGTATTTT
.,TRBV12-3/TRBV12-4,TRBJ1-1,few,CASSLFNAEAFF,TGTGCCAGCAGTTTATTCAACGCTGAAGCTTTCTTT
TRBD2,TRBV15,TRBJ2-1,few,CATSRSGRGPNEQFF,TGTGCCACCAGCAGGAGCGGGAGGGGACCTAATGAGCAGTTCTTC
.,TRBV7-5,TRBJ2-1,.,CIILGGSYNEQFF,TGTATCATCTTGGGGGGCTCCTACAATGAGCAGTTCTTC
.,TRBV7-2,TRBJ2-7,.,CASSLAVTDSYEQYF,TGTGCCAGCAGCTTAGCGGTGACAGACTCCTACGAGCAGTACTTC
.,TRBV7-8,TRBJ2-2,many,CASGRPGTNTGELFF,TGTGCCAGCGGCCGACCCGGCACAAACACCGGGGAGCTGTTTTTT
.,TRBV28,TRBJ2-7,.,CASSLVRGLDYEQYF,TGTGCCAGCAGTTTGGTTAGGGGCTTAGACTACGAGCAGTACTTC
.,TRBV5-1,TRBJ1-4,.,CASSLGENNEKLFF,TGCGCCAGCAGCTTAGGAGAAAATAATGAAAAACTGTTTTTT
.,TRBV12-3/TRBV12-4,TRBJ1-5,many,CASSFGEGNQPQHF,TGTGCCAGCAGTTTCGGGGAGGGCAATCAGCCCCAGCATTTT
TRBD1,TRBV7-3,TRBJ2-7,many,CASSPLGRGLSYEQYF,TGTGCCAGCAGCCCCCTCGGCAGGGGGCTTTCCTACGAGCAGTACTTC
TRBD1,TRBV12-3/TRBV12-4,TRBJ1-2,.,CATTRGQGDGYTF,TGTGCCACCACGAGGGGACAGGGCGATGGCTACACCTTC
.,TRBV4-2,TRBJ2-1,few,CASSHGGPVGNEQFF,TGTGCCAGCAGCCACGGGGGCCCCGTGGGCAATGAGCAGTTCTTC
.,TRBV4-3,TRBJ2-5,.,CASSQELQETQYF,TGCGCCAGCAGCCAAGAGTTGCAAGAGACCCAGTACTTC
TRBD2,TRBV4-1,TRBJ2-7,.,CASSQTRTSGTEQYF,TGCGCCAGCAGCCAAACCCGGACTAGCGGGACTGAGCAGTACTTC
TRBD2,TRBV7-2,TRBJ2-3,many,CASSRDSGRGDTQYF,TGTGCCAGCAGCCGCGATTCGGGGAGGGGAGATACGCAGTATTTT
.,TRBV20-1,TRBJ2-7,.,CSARDRVKGSGEQYF,TGCAGTGCTAGAGATCGGGTGAAGGGGTCGGGAGAGCAGTACTTC
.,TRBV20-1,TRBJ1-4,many,CSAPDRGRDSEKLFF,TGCAGTGCCCCAGACCGAGGCAGGGATTCTGAAAAACTGTTTTTT
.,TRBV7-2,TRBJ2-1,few,CASSLGLEVGEQFF,TGTGCCAGCAGCCTGGGACTCGAAGTCGGTGAGCAGTTCTTC
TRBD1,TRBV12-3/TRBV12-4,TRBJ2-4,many,CASSTGTVNIQYF,TGTGCCAGCAGCACCGGGACAGTAAACATTCAGTACTTC
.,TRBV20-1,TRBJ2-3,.,CSARLQGTDTQYF,TGCAGTGCTAGGCTCCAGGGCACAGATACGCAGTATTTT
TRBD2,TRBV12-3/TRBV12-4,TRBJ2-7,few,CASSKPGLAGGNEQYF,TGTGCCAGCAGTAAGCCGGGACTAGCGGGAGGGAACGAGCAGTACTTC
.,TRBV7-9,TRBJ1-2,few,CASSEDWGYGYTF,TGTGCCAGCAGCGAGGATTGGGGCTATGGCTACACCTTC
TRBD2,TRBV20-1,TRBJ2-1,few,CSARPWGGSYNEQFF,TGCAGTGCTAGACCGTGGGGGGGCTCCTACAATGAGCAGTTCTTC
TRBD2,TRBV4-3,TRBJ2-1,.,CASSPHPSGGAGEQFF,TGCGCCAGCAGCCCCCACCCTAGCGGGGGGGCGGGTGAGCAGTTCTTC
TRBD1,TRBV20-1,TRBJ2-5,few,CSASGTGEQETQYF,TGCAGTGCTTCCGGGACAGGGGAACAAGAGACCCAGTACTTC
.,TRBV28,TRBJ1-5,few,CASSLFGVVYQPQHF,TGTGCCAGCAGTTTATTTGGGGTAGTTTATCAGCCCCAGCATTTT
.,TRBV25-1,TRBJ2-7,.,CASSRGTVTYEQYF,TGTGCCAGCAGCCGCGGGACAGTGACCTACGAGCAGTACTTC
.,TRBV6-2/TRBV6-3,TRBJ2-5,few,CASSYSTGRETQYF,TGTGCCAGCAGTTACTCGACCGGCAGGGAAACCCAGTACTTC